This T cell receptor beta chain is from a study of blood T cell repertoires in COVID-19. Study summary: The origin of the acute and convalescent COVID-19 samples was the United States, Italy and Spain. T cells, B-cell-depleted T cells, or PBMCs supplied cDNA or gDNA.

The J segment lost 6 bases and the V segment lost 0 bases, leaving 1 base of the junction unmatched. Germline V lookup: CDR1 MNHEY, CDR2 SVGAGI. The CDR3 has 15 residues. In the authors' workflow: Using reference gene primer amplification, nucleated cell counts were estimated. Clones were read by immunoSEQ multiplex PCR, and TCRdb kept only the in-frame ones, dropping some. That table furnishes V, J and clone size, whereas the DNA furnished D and trimming. The repertoire holds roughly 100,000 clones, with approximately 85% as singletons. The sample was peripheral blood. This TCR derives from a man in his forties with active or convalescent COVID-19. The J gene is TRBJ1-6, the V gene TRBV6-5, with 8 bases aligning to TRBD1. The DNA of the CDR3 is TGTGCCAGCAGTTACTCGGACAGGGTTAATTCACCCCTCCACTTT. It encodes CASSYSDRVNSPLHF.